This passage covers 10 T cell receptor beta chains from one sample sequenced in a study of post-analysis software for immune sequencing data. Antigen specificity for these receptors is unknown. cDNA libraries of TCR beta carried unique molecular identifiers. Via MiXCR, TCRdb re-called the PCR reads, giving one row per CDR3 protein. In the table there are fewer than 700,000 distinct CDR3 sequences, 40% to 50% of which are singletons. Study-wide points: Comparison of patients with controls showed a handful of TRBV segments more frequent in patients, TRBV5-6, TRBV5-1 and TRBV20-1 among them.

Sequences were obtained from blood. The receptor source for this set is a girl between 10 and 17 years old with multiple sclerosis.

In this sample, this clonotype turned up a few times. V gene TRBV7-9 combines with J gene TRBJ2-5, with D unclear. Germline CDR1 SEHNR, CDR2 FQNEAQ (reference sequence). The CDR3 sequence is 15 residues long. V lost 6 bases and J lost 2, with 16 bases in between. The DNA of the CDR3 is TGTGCCAGCAGTTCTAGAGCCGCGCCTCAAGAGACCCAGTACTTC. Protein: CASSSRAAPQETQYF. Combining the CDR3 with reference TRBV7-9 and TRBJ2-5 gives the whole variable domain DTGVSQNPRHKITKRGQNVTFRCDPISEHNRLYWYRQTLGQGPEFLTYFQNEAQLEKSRLLSDRFSAERPKGSFSTLEIQRTEQGDSAMYLCASSSRAAPQETQYFGPGTRLLVL.

The chain links TRBV5-1 to TRBJ2-3; D is undetermined. Germline V gives CDR1 SGHRS, CDR2 YFSETQ. This CDR3 spans 16 amino acids. Trimming removed 0 bases at V and 6 bases at J, with 17 bases between. The CDR3: CASSLEVGSFEDTQYF. The CDR3 coding sequence is TGCGCCAGCAGCTTGGAGGTGGGCAGTTTCGAGGATACGCAGTATTTT.

This clonotype occurred a few times. The CDR3 spells CASSSRTSGRGSYNEQFF. DNA of the CDR3: TGCGCCAGCAGCTCAAGGACTAGCGGGCGAGGTTCCTACAATGAGCAGTTCTTC. The chain links TRBV5-1 to TRBJ2-1; TRBD2 agrees at 11 bases. The CDR3 contains 18 residues. The junction had 9 bases not matched to a gene; V was cut back by 3 bases and J by 1 base. Germline V gene sequence: CDR1 SGHRS, CDR2 YFSETQ.

This clonotype was seen a handful of times. The rearrangement uses TRBV5-5 and TRBJ2-5; 7 nucleotides align to TRBD1. J was trimmed by 13 bases and V by 1 base; bases with no gene match: 10. This CDR3 is 13 amino acids long. Germline CDR1 and CDR2: SGHKS and YYEKEE (reference sequence). The DNA of the CDR3 is TGTGCCAGCAGCTTGTCATGGGCAGGGGACAGGTACTTC. Its translation: CASSLSWAGDRYF.

The gene calls are TRBV20-1 and TRBJ2-3, with TRBD2 as a possible D gene (5 bases). This CDR3 comprises 16 residues. Germline V gives CDR1 DFQATT, CDR2 SNEGSKA (reference sequence). V was pared by 0 bases and J by 1 base, with 14 bases between. CDR3 coding DNA: TGCAGTGCTAGAGATGGGGTCCGGGAACGCACAGATACGCAGTATTTT. This codes for CSARDGVRERTDTQYF.

This clonotype was seen a few times. CDR3 amino acids: CSARGSQGFPNYGYTF. The CDR3 DNA follows: TGCAGTGCTAGAGGCTCTCAGGGATTCCCTAACTATGGCTACACCTTC. V usage is TRBV20-1 and J usage is TRBJ1-2; possibly TRBD1 for D (5 bases). The CDR3 is 16 residues long. CDR1 and CDR2 from the germline V gene are DFQATT and SNEGSKA (reference sequence). Trimming stripped 1 base from V and 0 bases from J, with 15 bases between.

The CDR3 sequence is CSVTSGSLEQFF. CDR3 nucleotides: TGCAGCGTGACTAGCGGGAGCCTTGAGCAGTTCTTC. The chain combines TRBV29-1 with TRBJ2-1; 12 bases map to TRBD2. CDR1 SQVTM and CDR2 ANQGSEA come from the germline V gene. This CDR3 comprises 12 residues. With 6 bases clipped from V and 9 bases from J, the junction kept 3 bases outside the gene matches.

This clonotype was found a few times. V is TRBV7-9 and J is TRBJ2-7; TRBD2 might be the D (5 bases). The CDR3 runs to 13 residues. Germline CDR1 and CDR2: SEHNR and FQNEAQ (reference sequence). Trimming pared 1 base from V and 6 bases from J, leaving 10 bases between. This CDR3 is CASSLVEGSEQYF. The CDR3 DNA is TGTGCCAGCAGCTTAGTTGAGGGAAGCGAGCAGTACTTC. The full variable domain, completed using reference TRBV7-9 and TRBJ2-7, is DTGVSQNPRHKITKRGQNVTFRCDPISEHNRLYWYRQTLGQGPEFLTYFQNEAQLEKSRLLSDRFSAERPKGSFSTLEIQRTEQGDSAMYLCASSLVEGSEQYFGPGTRLTVT.

This clonotype was seen a few times. The gene calls are TRBV12-3 or TRBV12-4 and TRBJ1-1, with unresolved D. The CDR3 consists of 13 residues. V was trimmed by 0 bases and J by 4 bases, leaving 6 bases between them. CDR3 in amino acids: CASSLALGTEAFF. The DNA for the CDR3 is TGTGCCAGCAGTTTAGCGCTAGGCACTGAAGCTTTCTTT.

This clonotype was observed a few times. The chain employs TRBV10-3 and TRBJ2-3; unclear D gene. CDR1 and CDR2 (germline): ENHRY, SYGVKD. V lost 4 bases, J lost 5 bases, and 10 bases lay in between. The CDR3 totals 13 residues. The CDR3 here is CAISGSSGDTQYF. DNA of the CDR3: TGTGCCATCAGTGGCTCTTCGGGAGATACGCAGTATTTT.